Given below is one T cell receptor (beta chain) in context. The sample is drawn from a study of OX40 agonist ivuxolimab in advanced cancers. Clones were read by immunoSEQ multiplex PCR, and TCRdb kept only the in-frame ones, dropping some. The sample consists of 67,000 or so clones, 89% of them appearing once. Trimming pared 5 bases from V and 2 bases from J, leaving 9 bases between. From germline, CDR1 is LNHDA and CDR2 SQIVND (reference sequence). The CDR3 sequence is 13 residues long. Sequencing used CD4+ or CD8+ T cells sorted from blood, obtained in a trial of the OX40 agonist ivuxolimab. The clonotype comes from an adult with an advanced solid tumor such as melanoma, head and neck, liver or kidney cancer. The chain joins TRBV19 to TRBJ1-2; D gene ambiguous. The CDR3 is CASSGKMNYGYTF. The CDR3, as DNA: TGTGCCAGTAGTGGCAAGATGAACTATGGCTACACCTTC. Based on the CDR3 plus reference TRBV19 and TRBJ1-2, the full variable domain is DGGITQSPKYLFRKEGQNVTLSCEQNLNHDAMYWYRQDPGQGLRLIYYSQIVNDFQKGDIAEGYSVSREKKESFPLTVTSAQKNPTAFYLCASSGKMNYGYTFGSGTRLTVV.